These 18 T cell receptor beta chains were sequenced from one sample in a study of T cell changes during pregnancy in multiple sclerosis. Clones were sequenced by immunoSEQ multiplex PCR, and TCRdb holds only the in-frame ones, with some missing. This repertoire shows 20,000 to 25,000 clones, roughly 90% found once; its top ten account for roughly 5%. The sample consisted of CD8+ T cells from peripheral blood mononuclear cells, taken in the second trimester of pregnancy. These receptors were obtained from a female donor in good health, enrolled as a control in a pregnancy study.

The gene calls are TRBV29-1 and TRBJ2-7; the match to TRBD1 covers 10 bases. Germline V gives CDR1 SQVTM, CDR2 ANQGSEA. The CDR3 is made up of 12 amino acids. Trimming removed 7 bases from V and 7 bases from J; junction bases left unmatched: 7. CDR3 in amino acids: CSGGTGEGEQYF. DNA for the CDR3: TGCAGCGGAGGGACAGGGGAGGGGGAGCAGTACTTC.

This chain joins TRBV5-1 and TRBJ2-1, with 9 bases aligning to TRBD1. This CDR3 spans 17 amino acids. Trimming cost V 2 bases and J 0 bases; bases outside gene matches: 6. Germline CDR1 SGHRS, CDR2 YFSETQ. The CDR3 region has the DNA TGCGCCAGCAGCTTTGCTCCGACAGGGGGCTCCTACAATGAGCAGTTCTTC. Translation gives CASSFAPTGGSYNEQFF.

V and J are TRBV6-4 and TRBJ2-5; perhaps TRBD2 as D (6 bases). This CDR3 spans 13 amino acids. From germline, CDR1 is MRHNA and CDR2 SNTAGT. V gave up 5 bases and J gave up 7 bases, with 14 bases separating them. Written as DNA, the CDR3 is TGTGCCAGCAGTCCGACTGGGGAGGCGACCCAGTACTTC. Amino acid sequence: CASSPTGEATQYF.

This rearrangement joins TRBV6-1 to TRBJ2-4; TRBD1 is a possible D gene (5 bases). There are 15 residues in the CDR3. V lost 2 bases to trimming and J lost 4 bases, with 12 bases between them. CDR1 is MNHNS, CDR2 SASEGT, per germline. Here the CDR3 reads CASSELGVGKNIQYF. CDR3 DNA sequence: TGTGCCAGCAGTGAACTAGGGGTGGGTAAAAACATTCAGTACTTC.

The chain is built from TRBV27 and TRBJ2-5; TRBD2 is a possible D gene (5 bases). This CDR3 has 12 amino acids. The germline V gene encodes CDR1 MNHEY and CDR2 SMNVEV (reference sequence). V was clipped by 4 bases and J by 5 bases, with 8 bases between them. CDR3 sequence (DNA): TGTGCCAGCAGTTATAGAGGGGAGACCCAGTACTTC. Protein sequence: CASSYRGETQYF.

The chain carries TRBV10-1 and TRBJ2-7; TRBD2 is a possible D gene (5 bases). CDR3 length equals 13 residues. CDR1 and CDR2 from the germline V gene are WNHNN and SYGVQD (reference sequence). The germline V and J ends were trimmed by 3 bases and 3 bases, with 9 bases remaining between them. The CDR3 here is CASSDSDNYEQYF. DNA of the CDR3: TGCGCCAGCAGTGATAGCGACAACTACGAGCAGTACTTC.

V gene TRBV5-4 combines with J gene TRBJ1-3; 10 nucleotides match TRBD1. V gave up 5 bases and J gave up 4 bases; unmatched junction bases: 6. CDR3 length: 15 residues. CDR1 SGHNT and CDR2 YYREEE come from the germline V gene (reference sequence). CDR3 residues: CASSFDRGLGNTIYF. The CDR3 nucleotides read TGTGCCAGCAGTTTCGACAGGGGGCTAGGAAACACCATATATTTT. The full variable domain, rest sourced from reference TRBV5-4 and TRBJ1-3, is ETGVTQSPTHLIKTRGQQVTLRCSSQSGHNTVSWYQQALGQGPQFIFQYYREEENGRGNFPPRFSGLQFPNYSSELNVNALELDDSALYLCASSFDRGLGNTIYFGEGSWLTVV.

As DNA, the CDR3 is TGTGCCAGCAGCACGCAGGGCGAGCAGTACTTC. It is translated as CASSTQGEQYF. The V gene is TRBV9, the J gene TRBJ2-7, with D possibly being TRBD1 (5 bases). There are 11 residues in the CDR3. Germline V gene lookup returns CDR1 SGDLS and CDR2 YYNGEE. Trimming cost V 4 bases and J 6 bases, with 8 bases left between them.

In DNA form, the CDR3 reads TGCAGCGGACAGGTCGACTATGGCTACACCTTC. Its protein is CSGQVDYGYTF. The V and J genes are TRBV29-1 and TRBJ1-2; D may be TRBD1 (6 bases). The length of the CDR3 is 11 residues. The germline V gene has CDR1 SQVTM and CDR2 ANQGSEA. V lost 7 bases to trimming and J lost 3 bases, with 9 bases between them.

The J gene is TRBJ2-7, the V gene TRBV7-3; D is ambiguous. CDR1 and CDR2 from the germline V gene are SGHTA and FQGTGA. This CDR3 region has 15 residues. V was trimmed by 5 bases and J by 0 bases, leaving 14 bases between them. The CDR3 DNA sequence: TGTGCCAGCAGCCCCGCGCCGTCGAGCTCCTACGAGCAGTACTTC. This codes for CASSPAPSSSYEQYF.

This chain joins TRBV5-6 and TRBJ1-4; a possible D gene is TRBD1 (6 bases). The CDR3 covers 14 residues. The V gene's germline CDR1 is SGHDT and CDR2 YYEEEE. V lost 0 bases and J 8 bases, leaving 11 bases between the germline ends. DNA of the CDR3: TGTGCCAGCAGCTTGGAGGGACACCAAGAAAAACTGTTTTTT. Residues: CASSLEGHQEKLFF.

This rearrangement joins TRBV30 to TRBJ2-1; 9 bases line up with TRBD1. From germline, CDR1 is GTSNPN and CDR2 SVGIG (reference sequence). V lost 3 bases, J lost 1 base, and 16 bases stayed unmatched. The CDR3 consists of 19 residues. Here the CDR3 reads CAWSGTGTGNYPSYNEQFF. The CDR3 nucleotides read TGTGCCTGGAGCGGAACCGGGACAGGGAATTATCCGTCCTACAATGAGCAGTTCTTC.

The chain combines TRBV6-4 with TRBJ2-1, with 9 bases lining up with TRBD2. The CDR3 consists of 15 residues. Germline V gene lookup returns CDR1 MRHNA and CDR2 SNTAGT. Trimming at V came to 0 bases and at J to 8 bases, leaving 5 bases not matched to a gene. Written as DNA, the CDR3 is TGTGCCAGCAGTGACTCGACTAGCGGAGGGGATGAGCAGTTCTTC. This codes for CASSDSTSGGDEQFF.

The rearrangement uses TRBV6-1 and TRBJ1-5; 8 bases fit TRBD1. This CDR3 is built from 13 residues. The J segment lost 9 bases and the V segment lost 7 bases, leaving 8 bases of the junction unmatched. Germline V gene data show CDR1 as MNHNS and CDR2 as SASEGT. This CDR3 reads CASTQGAQRPQHF. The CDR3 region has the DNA TGTGCCAGCACCCAGGGGGCGCAGAGGCCCCAGCATTTT.

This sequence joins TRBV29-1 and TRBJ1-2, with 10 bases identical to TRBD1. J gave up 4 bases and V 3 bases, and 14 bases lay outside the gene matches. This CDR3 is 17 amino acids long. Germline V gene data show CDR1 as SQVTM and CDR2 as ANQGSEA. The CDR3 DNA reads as TGCAGCGTTGAGGCCGGGACAGGGGTCTTTCCCGTCTATGGCTACACCTTC. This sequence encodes CSVEAGTGVFPVYGYTF.

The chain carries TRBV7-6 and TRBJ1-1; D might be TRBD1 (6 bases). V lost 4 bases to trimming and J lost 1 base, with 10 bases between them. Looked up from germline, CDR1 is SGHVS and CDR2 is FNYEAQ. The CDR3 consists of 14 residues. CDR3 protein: CASSSGHRNTEAFF. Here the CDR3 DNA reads TGTGCCAGCAGCTCGGGACATCGGAACACTGAAGCTTTCTTT.

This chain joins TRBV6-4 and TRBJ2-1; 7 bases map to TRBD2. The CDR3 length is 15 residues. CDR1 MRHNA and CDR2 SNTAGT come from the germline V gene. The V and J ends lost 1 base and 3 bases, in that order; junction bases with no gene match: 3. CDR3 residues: CASSDFAGDYNEQFF. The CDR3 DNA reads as TGTGCCAGCAGTGACTTTGCGGGGGACTACAATGAGCAGTTCTTC.

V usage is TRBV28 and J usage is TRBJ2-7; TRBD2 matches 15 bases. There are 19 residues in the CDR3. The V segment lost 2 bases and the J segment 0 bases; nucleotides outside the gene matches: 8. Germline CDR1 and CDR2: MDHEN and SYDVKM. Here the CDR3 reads CASSLETGLAGGLSYEQYF. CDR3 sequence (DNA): TGTGCCAGCAGTTTAGAAACGGGACTAGCGGGAGGCCTCTCCTACGAGCAGTACTTC.